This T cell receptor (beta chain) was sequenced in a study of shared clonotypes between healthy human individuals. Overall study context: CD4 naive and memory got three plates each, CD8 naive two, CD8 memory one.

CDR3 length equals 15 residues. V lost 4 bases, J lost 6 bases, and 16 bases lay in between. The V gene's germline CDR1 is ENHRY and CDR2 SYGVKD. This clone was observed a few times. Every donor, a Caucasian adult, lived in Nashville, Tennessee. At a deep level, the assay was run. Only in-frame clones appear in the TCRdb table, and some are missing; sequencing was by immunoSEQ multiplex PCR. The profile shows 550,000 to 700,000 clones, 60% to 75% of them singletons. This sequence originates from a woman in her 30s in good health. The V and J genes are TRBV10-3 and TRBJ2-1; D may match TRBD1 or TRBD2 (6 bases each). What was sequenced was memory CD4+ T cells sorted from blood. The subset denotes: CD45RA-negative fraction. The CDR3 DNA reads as TGTGCCATCAGTGGACCACCGGGGGCTAGCAATGAGCAGTTCTTC. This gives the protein CAISGPPGASNEQFF.